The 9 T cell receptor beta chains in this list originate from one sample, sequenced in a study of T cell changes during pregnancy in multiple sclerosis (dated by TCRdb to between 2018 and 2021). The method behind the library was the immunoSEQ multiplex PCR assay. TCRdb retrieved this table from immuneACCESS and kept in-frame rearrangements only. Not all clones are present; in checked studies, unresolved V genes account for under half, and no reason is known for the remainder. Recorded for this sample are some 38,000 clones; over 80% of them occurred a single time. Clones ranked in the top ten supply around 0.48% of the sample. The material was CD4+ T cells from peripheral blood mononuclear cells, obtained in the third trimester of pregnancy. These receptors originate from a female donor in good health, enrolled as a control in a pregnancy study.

Here the CDR3 reads CASSLRTGAVTANEKLFF. CDR3 DNA: TGTGCCAGCAGTCTGAGGACAGGGGCAGTAACAGCTAATGAAAAACTGTTTTTT. This sequence joins TRBV27 and TRBJ1-4, with 9 bases matching TRBD1. Germline assignment: CDR1 MNHEY and CDR2 SMNVEV (reference sequence). The CDR3 runs to 18 residues. V dropped 5 bases and J dropped 3; count of bases not matched to a gene: 13. The whole variable domain, filled in from reference TRBV27 and TRBJ1-4, reads EAQVTQNPRYLITVTGKKLTVTCSQNMNHEYMSWYRQDPGLGLRQIYYSMNVEVTDKGDVPEGYKVSRKEKRNFPLILESPSPNQTSLYFCASSLRTGAVTANEKLFFGSGTQLSVL.

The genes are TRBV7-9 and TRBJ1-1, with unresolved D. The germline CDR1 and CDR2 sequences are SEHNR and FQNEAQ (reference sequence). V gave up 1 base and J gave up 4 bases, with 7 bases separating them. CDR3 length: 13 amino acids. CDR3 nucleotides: TGTGCCAGCAGCTTAGGAGGGCTCACTGAAGCTTTCTTT. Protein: CASSLGGLTEAFF.

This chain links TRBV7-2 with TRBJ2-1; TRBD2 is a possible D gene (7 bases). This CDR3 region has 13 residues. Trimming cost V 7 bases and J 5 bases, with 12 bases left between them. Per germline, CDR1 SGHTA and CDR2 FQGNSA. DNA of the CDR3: TGTGCCAGCAATGCGGGGGCTAACAATGAGCAGTTCTTC. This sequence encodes CASNAGANNEQFF.

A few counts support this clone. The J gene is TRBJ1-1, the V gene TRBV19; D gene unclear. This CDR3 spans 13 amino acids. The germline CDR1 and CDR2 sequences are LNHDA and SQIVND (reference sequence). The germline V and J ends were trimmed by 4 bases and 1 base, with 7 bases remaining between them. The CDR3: CASSNWANTEAFF. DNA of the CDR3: TGTGCCAGTAGTAATTGGGCGAACACTGAAGCTTTCTTT. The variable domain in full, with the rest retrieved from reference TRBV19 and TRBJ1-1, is DGGITQSPKYLFRKEGQNVTLSCEQNLNHDAMYWYRQDPGQGLRLIYYSQIVNDFQKGDIAEGYSVSREKKESFPLTVTSAQKNPTAFYLCASSNWANTEAFFGQGTRLTVV.

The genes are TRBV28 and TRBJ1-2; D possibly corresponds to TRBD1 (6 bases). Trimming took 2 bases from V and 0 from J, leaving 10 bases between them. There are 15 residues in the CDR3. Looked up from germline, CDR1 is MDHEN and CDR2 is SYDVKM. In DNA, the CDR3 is TGTGCCAGCAGTTTACCGGGACACCCTAACTATGGCTACACCTTC. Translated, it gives CASSLPGHPNYGYTF.

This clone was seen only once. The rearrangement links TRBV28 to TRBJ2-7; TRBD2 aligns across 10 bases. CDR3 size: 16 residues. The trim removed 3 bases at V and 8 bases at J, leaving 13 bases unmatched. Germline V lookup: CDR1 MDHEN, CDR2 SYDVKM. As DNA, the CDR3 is TGTGCCAGCAGTTTGCCTCGACTAGCGGGCGTTCTTAAGCAGTACTTC. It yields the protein CASSLPRLAGVLKQYF.

CDR3 in amino acids: CATRPRQGNEKLFF. The CDR3 DNA follows: TGTGCCACCAGGCCCAGACAGGGGAATGAAAAACTGTTTTTT. The chain joins TRBV15 to TRBJ1-4; 8 nucleotides line up with TRBD1. Germline CDR1 is LNHNV and CDR2 is YYDKDF (reference sequence). The J segment lost 5 bases and the V segment lost 6 bases, leaving 5 bases of the junction unmatched. This CDR3 contains 14 residues.

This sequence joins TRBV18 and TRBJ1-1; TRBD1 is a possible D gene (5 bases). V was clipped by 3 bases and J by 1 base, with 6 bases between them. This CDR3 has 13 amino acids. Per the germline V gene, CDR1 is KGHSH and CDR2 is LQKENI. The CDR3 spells CASSPTENTEAFF. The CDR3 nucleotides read TGTGCCAGCTCACCGACAGAGAACACTGAAGCTTTCTTT.

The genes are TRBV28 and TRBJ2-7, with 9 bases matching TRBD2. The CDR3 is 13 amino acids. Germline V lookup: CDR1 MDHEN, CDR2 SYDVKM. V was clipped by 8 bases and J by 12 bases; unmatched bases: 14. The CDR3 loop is CASLGRVAGVVYF. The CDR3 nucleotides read TGTGCCAGCCTGGGACGAGTAGCGGGAGTGGTGTACTTC. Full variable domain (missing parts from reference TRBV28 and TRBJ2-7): DVKVTQSSRYLVKRTGEKVFLECVQDMDHENMFWYRQDPGLGLRLIYFSYDVKMKEKGDIPEGYSVSREKKERFSLILESASTNQTSMYLCASLGRVAGVVYFGPGTRLTVT.